Following are 25 T cell receptor beta chains from one sample sequenced in a study of regulatory T cells in long-lasting Graves disease. This sample's time point: newly diagnosed GD, antithyroid drugs for less than 3 months. PBMC RNA was the source of the TCR library. Construction of TCR beta libraries relied on iRepertoire HTBI primers and on Arm-PCR targeting CDR3 regions. TCRdb passed the multiplex PCR reads through MiXCR, listing each CDR3 protein once. The repertoire holds a few hundred thousand distinct CDR3 sequences, 15% to 20% seen once, with approximately 20% in the top ten. The specimen was peripheral blood mononuclear cells (PBMCs), collected at new diagnosis, from a patient treated with antithyroid drugs. These receptors were obtained from a female donor with Graves disease.

There are many counts of this clonotype. The rearrangement joins TRBV20-1 to TRBJ1-5, with D perhaps matching TRBD1 (5 bases). V dropped 5 bases and J dropped 7 bases, with 15 bases sitting between them. This CDR3 spans 13 amino acids. The V gene's germline CDR1 is DFQATT and CDR2 SNEGSKA (reference sequence). The CDR3 DNA reads as TGCAGTGCTCGGGCCCTTGGGGGGCAGCCCCAGCATTTT. This sequence encodes CSARALGGQPQHF.

This clonotype showed up many times. The CDR3 DNA follows: TGTGCCAGCAGCTTAGGCCCGGGCGGCTATGGCTACACCTTC. It yields the protein CASSLGPGGYGYTF. V usage is TRBV7-2 and J usage is TRBJ1-2; D remains ambiguous. Germline CDR1 is SGHTA and CDR2 is FQGNSA. V was trimmed by 1 base and J by 4 bases, leaving 10 bases between them. The CDR3 contains 14 residues. Together with reference TRBV7-2 and TRBJ1-2, the CDR3 gives the full variable domain: GAGVSQSPSNKVTEKGKDVELRCDPISGHTALYWYRQSLGQGLEFLIYFQGNSAPDKSGLPSDRFSAERTGGSVSTLTIQRTQQEDSAVYLCASSLGPGGYGYTFGSGTRLTVV.

This clonotype was detected many times. This chain uses TRBV20-1 with TRBJ2-1; TRBD2 matches at 9 bases. The V gene's germline CDR1 is DFQATT and CDR2 SNEGSKA (reference sequence). The CDR3 length is 17 residues. The V and J ends lost 0 bases and 3 bases, in that order; junction bases with no gene match: 9. CDR3 sequence: CSARDRRAGGSYNEQFF. CDR3 DNA sequence: TGCAGTGCTAGAGATCGCCGAGCGGGAGGAAGCTACAATGAGCAGTTCTTC.

This clonotype was counted many times. The rearrangement joins TRBV7-9 to TRBJ1-2, with 7 bases fitting TRBD1. Trimming removed 1 base from V and 3 bases from J; junction bases left unmatched: 5. This CDR3 region has 15 residues. The germline gives CDR1 SEHNR, CDR2 FQNEAQ (reference sequence). In nucleotides, the CDR3 is TGTGCCAGCAGCTTAGACAGGGGTGGCGACTATGGCTACACCTTC. This translates into CASSLDRGGDYGYTF.

The chain has TRBV5-4 and TRBJ2-7; the D is unclear. Trimming pared 0 bases from V and 3 bases from J, leaving 7 bases between. This CDR3 is built from 13 residues. Germline V gene data show CDR1 as SGHNT and CDR2 as YYREEE (reference sequence). CDR3 residues: CASSLGLIYEQYF. As DNA, the CDR3 is TGTGCCAGCAGCTTGGGTTTGATCTACGAGCAGTACTTC.

The chain uses TRBV5-1 and TRBJ1-3; 7 nucleotides match TRBD1. Trimming took 2 bases from V and 2 from J; bases not matched to a gene: 4. The length of the CDR3 is 15 residues. CDR1 and CDR2 (germline): SGHRS, YFSETQ. In DNA form, the CDR3 reads TGCGCCAGCAGCTTTTCAGGGGGAGCTGGAAACACCATATATTTT. Residues: CASSFSGGAGNTIYF.

This clonotype was counted at least ten times. The V call is TRBV12-3 or TRBV12-4, the J call TRBJ1-6; 8 bases line up with TRBD1. This CDR3 region has 16 residues. V shed 5 bases and J 6 bases; nucleotides not matched to a gene: 9. For the CDR3, the DNA is TGTGCCAGCAGTCCACGTGGACAGGGACCTAATTCACCCCTCCACTTT. Its translation is CASSPRGQGPNSPLHF.

There are a few counts of this clonotype. The junction shows a germline mismatch at one end, possibly a read error. The J gene is TRBJ2-6, the V gene TRBV18; 7 positions match TRBD1. The germline V gene encodes CDR1 KGHSH and CDR2 LQKENI. The CDR3 has 16 amino acids. The CDR3 nucleotides read TGTGCCAGCTCCCAACAGGGGACCTCTGGGGTCAACGTCCTGACTTTC. Protein product: CASSQQGTSGVNVLTF.

This clonotype was found a few times. One end of the junction is discordant with germline, which a read error may explain. This sequence joins TRBV6-2 or TRBV6-3 and TRBJ1-5; D uncertain. Germline V CDR1 and CDR2: MNHEY, SVGEGT. This CDR3 has 15 residues. In DNA, the CDR3 is TGCGCCAGCAGTTACTTGATGACACGCAATCAGCCCCAGCATTTT. Encoded protein: CASSYLMTRNQPQHF.

The table lists this clonotype with many counts. This chain joins TRBV20-1 and TRBJ2-7; 8 bases match TRBD1. Germline trimming cut 6 bases from V and 5 bases from J; bases unmatched to any gene: 15. There are 15 residues in the CDR3. Germline V gene data show CDR1 as DFQATT and CDR2 as SNEGSKA (reference sequence). This CDR3 is CSAPAAGQEFDEQYF. The CDR3 nucleotides read TGCAGTGCCCCTGCCGCGGGACAGGAGTTCGACGAGCAGTACTTC.

This clonotype was detected ten times or more. The chain has TRBV12-5 and TRBJ1-1; D gene ambiguous. V was shortened by 2 bases and J by 1 base, with 5 bases between the two germline ends. This CDR3 spans 13 amino acids. Germline CDR1 is LGHNT and CDR2 is FRNRAP. The CDR3 spells CASGLSGNTEAFF. The CDR3 DNA sequence: TGTGCTAGTGGTTTGAGTGGGAACACTGAAGCTTTCTTT.

In its sample, this clonotype was seen many times. This rearrangement joins TRBV20-1 to TRBJ2-3; 8 bases are a match to TRBD2. Germline lookup yields CDR1 DFQATT and CDR2 SNEGSKA (reference sequence). V gave up 0 bases and J gave up 5 bases; unmatched junction bases: 13. The CDR3 runs to 17 residues. The DNA of the CDR3 is TGCAGTGCTAGAGATGGGGGGCAGCGGGAGCTTATAGATACGCAGTATTTT. Amino acid sequence: CSARDGGQRELIDTQYF.

In this sample, this clonotype turned up a few times. Since a much larger clone is just one base distant, this may be a read error. This chain joins TRBV10-2 and TRBJ2-5; D unresolved. Germline V gives CDR1 WSHSY, CDR2 SAAADI. The CDR3 sequence is 13 residues long. In DNA, the CDR3 is TGCGCCAGCAGTGAGTCTTACCAAGAGGCCCAGTACTTC. Translated, it gives CASSESYQEAQYF.

Concerning this clonotype itself: A read error is the likely source, as a far larger clone sits one nucleotide away. The rearrangement joins TRBV27 to TRBJ2-3; 11 bases are a match to TRBD2. Germline loops: CDR1 MNHEY, CDR2 SMNVEV (reference sequence). The CDR3 totals 16 residues. V dropped 5 bases and J dropped 4; count of bases not matched to a gene: 8. Here the CDR3 reads CASSDPSGRWADTQYF. DNA of the CDR3: TGTGCCAGCAGTGATCCTAGCGGGAGGTGGGCAGATACGCAGTATTTT.

This clonotype was detected many times. The chain is built from TRBV29-1 and TRBJ1-2, with 11 positions matching TRBD1. The CDR3 has 14 amino acids. Germline V gene sequence: CDR1 SQVTM, CDR2 ANQGSEA. The V segment lost 7 bases and the J segment 8 bases; nucleotides outside the gene matches: 12. CDR3 in DNA: TGCAGCGGTCGTAACACTGGGACAGGGGGAGGCTACACCTTC. Protein sequence: CSGRNTGTGGGYTF.

This clonotype was observed at least ten times. This chain joins TRBV28 and TRBJ2-5; 9 nucleotides agree with TRBD1. CDR1 MDHEN and CDR2 SYDVKM come from the germline V gene. With V trimmed by 6 bases and J by 5 bases, 10 bases remained unmatched. CDR3 size: 15 residues. CDR3 coding DNA: TGTGCCAGCAGCCGAACCACAGGGGGCGCCGAGACCCAGTACTTC. It translates to CASSRTTGGAETQYF.

Note on this clonotype: A much more abundant neighbour one base away suggests this may be a read error. The conserved phenylalanine or tryptophan is not found at the CDR3 terminus, so this likely reflects a read error. The V gene is TRBV24-1, the J gene TRBJ1-2, with TRBD1 identical over 7 bases. Germline-derived CDR1 and CDR2 are KGHDR and SFDVKD. The V and J ends lost 3 bases and 2 bases, in that order; junction bases with no gene match: 2. The CDR3 contains 14 residues. The CDR3, as DNA: TGTGCCACCAGTGATCTGGGACAGAACTATGGCTACACCCTC. Amino acids: CATSDLGQNYGYTL.

This clonotype has a count of ten or more. V and J are TRBV27 and TRBJ1-2, with a possible D match to TRBD1 (5 bases). Germline CDR1 is MNHEY and CDR2 is SMNVEV (reference sequence). Trimming left V 0 bases short and J 8 bases short, with 16 bases between. The CDR3 spans 15 residues. The CDR3 DNA sequence: TGTGCCAGCAGTTTATCGACGGGCAGGGCGAACGGCTACACCTTC. Protein sequence: CASSLSTGRANGYTF.

About this clonotype: A far more abundant clone sits one base away, making this likely a read error. The CDR3 sequence: CASSDILVGGGQYF. CDR3 DNA: TGTGCCAGCAGTGACATACTAGTGGGAGGAGGGCAGTACTTC. The chain is built from TRBV2 and TRBJ2-3; D possibly corresponds to TRBD2 (6 bases). The J call may be mistaken, given a closer DNA end match to TRBJ2-7. The germline V gene encodes CDR1 SNHLY and CDR2 FYNNEI. This CDR3 has 14 amino acids.

This clonotype turned up a few times. No conserved phenylalanine or tryptophan is present at the end of the CDR3, so a read error is the likely explanation. The V gene is TRBV3-1, the J gene TRBJ1-1; tentative D call: TRBD1 (5 bases). CDR3 length: 13 amino acids. Trimming pared 5 bases from V and 9 bases from J, leaving 16 bases between. In germline, CDR1 is LGHDT, CDR2 YNNKEL (reference sequence). For the CDR3, the DNA is TGTGCCAGCAGCTTCACCCCGGGGGACCAAGCTTTCCTT. It codes for CASSFTPGDQAFL.

Regarding this clonotype: A single base separates this from a much larger clone, so it may be a read error. Here the CDR3 reads CASSQGLSDYTF. In DNA form, the CDR3 reads TGCGCCAGCAGCCAAGGACTCTCCGACTACACCTTC. The chain links TRBV4-1 to TRBJ1-2; D call uncertain. The CDR3 contains 12 residues. Germline V gene sequence: CDR1 MGHRA, CDR2 YSYEKL. V was clipped by 1 base and J by 10 bases, with 10 bases between them.

In its sample, this clonotype was seen many times. This chain connects TRBV11-3 to TRBJ1-1; the D is unclear. Looked up from germline, CDR1 is SGHNT and CDR2 is YENEEA. This CDR3 region has 12 residues. V was shortened by 0 bases and J by 5 bases, with 4 bases between the two germline ends. The CDR3 reads CASSLEMTEAFF. As DNA, the CDR3 is TGTGCCAGCAGCTTAGAAATGACTGAAGCTTTCTTT.

In this sample, this clonotype turned up many times. The genes are TRBV2 and TRBJ2-7; possible D gene TRBD1, 6 bases. Trimming cost V 7 bases and J 0 bases, with 10 bases left between them. The CDR3 is 13 amino acids. Germline CDR1 is SNHLY and CDR2 is FYNNEI. CDR3 region: CASMRQDSYEQYF. CDR3 DNA sequence: TGTGCCAGCATGAGACAGGACTCCTACGAGCAGTACTTC.

This clonotype was found a few times. CDR3 sequence reads: CAYRTLSGRATGELFF. The CDR3 nucleotides read TGTGCATACCGAACCCTCAGCGGGAGGGCCACCGGGGAGCTGTTTTTT. This chain uses TRBV30 with TRBJ2-2; 10 nucleotides agree with TRBD2. Germline values: CDR1 GTSNPN, CDR2 SVGIG (reference sequence). This CDR3 contains 16 residues.

At least ten counts were recorded for this clonotype. The J gene is TRBJ2-3, the V gene TRBV7-2; D gene ambiguous. Trimming shortened V by 1 base and J by 0 bases, and 5 bases separated the two germline ends. This CDR3 is 14 amino acids long. Germline V lookup: CDR1 SGHTA, CDR2 FQGNSA. DNA of the CDR3: TGTGCCAGCAGCTTAGACGGGAGCACAGATACGCAGTATTTT. Its protein product is CASSLDGSTDTQYF.